The 13 T cell receptor beta chains below were found in one sample sequenced in a study of T cell repertoires in cytomegalovirus infection. TCRdb recomputed calls from the reads with MiXCR, one row per CDR3 protein. The table shows 100,000 to 150,000 distinct CDR3 sequences, with almost 9% occurring only once. The sample comprised PBMCs. The source is a human donor in good health (CMV status not recorded). Some clones in this sample may be carry-over from other donors' samples.

This clonotype showed up many times. The chain recombines TRBV14 with TRBJ1-2; tentatively, D is TRBD1 (5 bases). The CDR3 consists of 15 residues. The germline gives CDR1 SGHDN, CDR2 FVKESK. Between the trimmed V and J ends, which lost 0 bases and 0 bases, there was a span of 8 bases. The CDR3 DNA follows: TGTGCCAGCAGCCAAGATCGGGGCGCTAACTATGGCTACACCTTC. Its protein is CASSQDRGANYGYTF.

The chain carries TRBV12-3 or TRBV12-4 and TRBJ2-1; the match to TRBD1 covers 9 bases. This CDR3 contains 17 residues. J lost 7 bases, V lost 5 bases, and 15 bases had no gene match. For the CDR3, the DNA is TGTGCCAGCAGTGGCGGTCCCGGGACAGGGTTCGGAAATGAGCAGTTCTTC. Translation: CASSGGPGTGFGNEQFF.

This clonotype was observed many times. The V call is TRBV7-2, the J call TRBJ1-2; 8 positions match TRBD1. The junction had 10 bases not matched to a gene; V was cut back by 4 bases and J by 6 bases. The length of the CDR3 is 15 residues. Germline lookup yields CDR1 SGHTA and CDR2 FQGNSA. CDR3 amino acids: CASSSHIGQGNGYTF. The CDR3 DNA sequence: TGTGCCAGCAGCTCACACATAGGACAGGGAAATGGCTACACCTTC.

The sample holds many counts of this clonotype. The chain links TRBV28 to TRBJ1-1; D may be TRBD1 (5 bases). The CDR3 loop spans 14 amino acids. The germline CDR1 and CDR2 sequences are MDHEN and SYDVKM. The V and J ends lost 5 bases and 5 bases respectively, with 15 bases between them. The CDR3 sequence: CASSTRGGRTEAFF. The CDR3 coding sequence is TGTGCCAGCAGTACGAGGGGTGGAAGGACTGAAGCTTTCTTT.

This clonotype was detected many times. The chain links TRBV7-2 to TRBJ2-3, with 12 bases that match TRBD2. CDR3 length: 18 amino acids. The germline gives CDR1 SGHTA, CDR2 FQGNSA. After removal of 5 bases from V and 0 bases from J, the junction contained 9 bases not matched to a gene. For the CDR3, the DNA is TGTGCCAGCAGCCGACTAGCGGGGGACCAGAAAAGCACAGATACGCAGTATTTT. This codes for CASSRLAGDQKSTDTQYF.

This clonotype was detected ten times or more. The chain joins TRBV12-3 or TRBV12-4 to TRBJ2-7; D is undetermined. V dropped 3 bases and J dropped 0 bases, with 12 bases sitting between them. The CDR3 runs to 15 residues. CDR3 nucleotides: TGTGCCAGCAGTTTTCCCCGGCCACACTCCTACGAGCAGTACTTC. Translation gives CASSFPRPHSYEQYF.

This clonotype showed up many times. The gene calls are TRBV7-9 and TRBJ1-2, with D possibly TRBD1 on 6 matching bases. The CDR3 is 14 residues long. Germline-derived CDR1 and CDR2 are SEHNR and FQNEAQ (reference sequence). The germline V and J ends were trimmed by 4 bases and 4 bases, with 13 bases remaining between them. As DNA, the CDR3 is TGTGCCAGCAGCTCCGGACAGCTTTTCTATGGCTACACCTTC. Protein sequence: CASSSGQLFYGYTF.

This clonotype was counted ten times or more. The genes are TRBV20-1 and TRBJ1-2; no clear D gene. CDR3 size: 11 residues. Trimming left V 3 bases short and J 7 bases short, with 9 bases between. Germline-derived CDR1 and CDR2 are DFQATT and SNEGSKA (reference sequence). The chain's CDR3 is CSARAQFGYTF. The CDR3 region has the DNA TGCAGTGCTAGGGCGCAGTTTGGCTACACCTTC.

This clonotype has at least ten counts. The genes are TRBV29-1 and TRBJ2-4; perhaps D is TRBD1 or TRBD2 (6 bases each). The CDR3 contains 14 residues. From germline, CDR1 is SQVTM and CDR2 ANQGSEA. The V end lost 4 bases, the J end lost 2 bases, and 12 bases lay between the germline ends. For the CDR3, the DNA is TGCAGCGTTGGGTCGGGGGCCTCCAAAAACATTCAGTACTTC. Protein product: CSVGSGASKNIQYF.

This clonotype was seen at least ten times. The genes are TRBV5-5 and TRBJ2-2, with 7 bases that match TRBD1. V shed 0 bases, J shed 7 bases, and the junction held 6 bases outside the gene matches. Germline V gene data show CDR1 as SGHKS and CDR2 as YYEKEE (reference sequence). The CDR3 loop spans 15 amino acids. CDR3: CASSLDLQGFGELFF. As DNA, the CDR3 is TGTGCCAGCAGCTTGGACCTACAGGGGTTCGGGGAGCTGTTTTTT.

This clonotype came up many times. The V and J genes are TRBV5-1 and TRBJ2-1; TRBD1 aligns across 7 bases. The trim removed 4 bases at V and 4 bases at J, leaving 5 bases unmatched. The CDR3 length is 14 residues. Germline assignment: CDR1 SGHRS and CDR2 YFSETQ. CDR3 amino acids: CASSPWDSYNEQFF. CDR3 nucleotides: TGCGCCAGCAGCCCCTGGGACAGTTACAATGAGCAGTTCTTC.

The table lists this clonotype with many counts. The V gene is TRBV7-9, the J gene TRBJ2-3; no definite D call. The V gene's germline CDR1 is SEHNR and CDR2 FQNEAQ (reference sequence). CDR3 length equals 16 residues. V lost 2 bases, J lost 2 bases, and 14 bases lay in between. The CDR3: CASSLWSSTPTDTQYF. The CDR3 DNA sequence: TGTGCCAGCAGCTTATGGTCCTCTACCCCCACAGATACGCAGTATTTT.

The rearrangement links TRBV20-1 to TRBJ2-1; TRBD2 is a possible D gene (5 bases). CDR1 and CDR2 from the germline V gene are DFQATT and SNEGSKA (reference sequence). Trimming pared 1 base from V and 9 bases from J, leaving 13 bases between. The CDR3 consists of 13 residues. The CDR3 sequence is CSARGWTSGEQFF. CDR3 bases: TGCAGTGCTAGAGGGTGGACCAGCGGTGAGCAGTTCTTC.